This entry features one TCR beta chain sequence. Its antigen remains unknown. This sample was included in a study of CD8 T cells in ankylosing spondylitis. Findings and limits, study-wide: In ankylosing spondylitis patients, matched synovial fluid reportedly showed significant enrichment of disease-linked clones. Roughly eight highly homologous variants made up a TCR beta motif, and this motif appeared characteristic of ankylosing spondylitis blood.

J was trimmed by 3 bases and V by 5 bases; bases with no gene match: 4. The CDR3 sequence is 14 residues long. TCRdb itself ran the 5' RACE reads through MiXCR, one entry per CDR3 protein. Of 390,000 or so distinct CDR3 sequences in the sample, 20% to 25% were seen once. The gene calls are TRBV12-3 or TRBV12-4 and TRBJ2-3; TRBD1 agrees at 8 bases. Sequences were obtained from blood, either unsorted or a sorted T cell fraction (not recorded which). The receptor was derived from a male donor with ankylosing spondylitis. CDR3 DNA sequence: TGTGCCAGCAGTCCCCGGACAGGGACAGATACGCAGTATTTT. Translation gives CASSPRTGTDTQYF.